The next 16 T cell receptor beta chains were all read from a single sample in a study of blood T cells in healthy people across ages. Sample-barcoded 5' priming and a J-beta primer mix drove a second PCR of about 6 to 11 cycles. TCRdb re-called the 5' RACE reads through MiXCR, storing one row per CDR3 protein. This sample has more than 1.4 million distinct CDR3 sequences, with roughly 40% found just once. The sample was blood. The receptor source for this set is a woman aged 18-29 years in good health.

The genes are TRBV6-1 and TRBJ2-5; TRBD2 matches at 14 bases. Germline values: CDR1 MNHNS, CDR2 SASEGT. The CDR3 sequence is 16 residues long. Trimming removed 6 bases from V and 13 bases from J; junction bases left unmatched: 16. CDR3 sequence: CASRGGTSGGYNERYF. The CDR3 nucleotides read TGTGCCAGCAGAGGGGGGACTAGCGGGGGTTACAATGAGCGGTACTTC.

Details on this clonotype: Its ends do not fully match the called genes, so a read error is possible. The chain is built from TRBV27 and TRBJ2-3; no firm D call. CDR3 length: 12 residues. The germline V gene encodes CDR1 MNHEY and CDR2 SMNVEV (reference sequence). Written as DNA, the CDR3 is TGTGCCACCAGTTTCGGCACAGATACGCAGTATTTT. It is translated as CATSFGTDTQYF.

CDR3 region: CRAEEGGNGYTF. The CDR3 nucleotides read TGCAGAGCCGAGGAGGGGGGAAATGGCTACACCTTC. This chain joins TRBV20-1 and TRBJ1-2; D is perhaps TRBD1 (6 bases). The CDR3 consists of 12 residues. Germline V gives CDR1 DFQATT, CDR2 SNEGSKA (reference sequence).

The V call is TRBV29-1, the J call TRBJ2-3, with D tentatively TRBD2 (6 bases). Germline CDR1 SQVTM, CDR2 ANQGSEA. V dropped 2 bases and J dropped 1 base, with 16 bases sitting between them. The CDR3 totals 16 residues. The CDR3 sequence: CSVEQTGTGGTDTQYF. The DNA for the CDR3 is TGCAGCGTTGAACAAACCGGGACGGGGGGCACAGATACGCAGTATTTT.

The V gene is TRBV4-1, the J gene TRBJ2-7; D is undetermined. V was clipped by 0 bases and J by 0 bases, with 9 bases between them. The germline V gene encodes CDR1 MGHRA and CDR2 YSYEKL. The length of the CDR3 is 15 residues. CDR3 sequence: CASSQDQGFSYEQYF. CDR3 DNA sequence: TGCGCCAGCAGCCAAGATCAAGGATTCTCCTACGAGCAGTACTTC.

The chain links TRBV5-1 to TRBJ1-1; D is perhaps TRBD1 (5 bases). The CDR3 sequence is 12 residues long. Germline CDR1 and CDR2: SGHRS and YFSETQ. V lost 6 bases and J 3 bases, leaving 9 bases between the germline ends. CDR3 coding DNA: TGCGCCAGCACGGGGGGGGACACTGAAGCTTTCTTT. Encoded protein: CASTGGDTEAFF.

This clonotype came up a few times. V and J are TRBV10-3 and TRBJ2-3; 9 positions match TRBD1. J lost 4 bases, V lost 7 bases, and 3 bases had no gene match. Germline CDR1 ENHRY, CDR2 SYGVKD. The CDR3 contains 13 residues. The CDR3 reads CAITGTGPDTQYF. The DNA for the CDR3 is TGTGCCATCACCGGGACAGGGCCAGATACGCAGTATTTT.

The rearrangement links TRBV4-2 to TRBJ2-2; D uncertain. V lost 7 bases to trimming and J lost 0 bases, with 12 bases between them. The CDR3 is 15 amino acids. In germline, CDR1 is LGHNA, CDR2 YNFKEQ. DNA for the CDR3: TGTGCCAGCAACCCTGACGGTTCGAACACCGGGGAGCTGTTTTTT. It is translated as CASNPDGSNTGELFF.

The chain recombines TRBV11-1 with TRBJ2-4, with 11 bases matching TRBD1. The DNA end favors TRBJ2-7, so the J call may be wrong. This CDR3 has 16 amino acids. Germline loops: CDR1 SGHAT, CDR2 FQDESV (reference sequence). The CDR3: CASSFAAGTGGYEQYF. CDR3 in DNA: TGTGCCAGCAGCTTTGCCGCCGGGACAGGGGGTTACGAGCAGTACTTC.

This clonotype appeared a few times. This chain connects TRBV5-1 to TRBJ2-1; D gene uncertain. Germline CDR1 reads SGHRS; CDR2 reads YFSETQ. The CDR3 has 13 amino acids. V lost 4 bases to trimming and J lost 3 bases, with 8 bases between them. The CDR3 is CASSIGVYNEQFF. CDR3 coding DNA: TGCGCCAGCAGCATTGGAGTCTACAATGAGCAGTTCTTC.

The J gene is TRBJ1-1, the V gene TRBV28; 7 bases are a match to TRBD1. There are 14 residues in the CDR3. Germline V CDR1 and CDR2: MDHEN, SYDVKM. With V trimmed by 6 bases and J by 8 bases, 12 bases remained unmatched. CDR3 amino acids: CASSPGTVFREAFF. In DNA form, the CDR3 reads TGTGCCAGCAGCCCCGGGACAGTTTTTAGGGAAGCTTTCTTT. Full variable domain (rest looked up from reference TRBV28 and TRBJ1-1): DVKVTQSSRYLVKRTGEKVFLECVQDMDHENMFWYRQDPGLGLRLIYFSYDVKMKEKGDIPEGYSVSREKKERFSLILESASTNQTSMYLCASSPGTVFREAFFGQGTRLTVV.

This clonotype was seen only a few times. In DNA, the CDR3 is TGTGCCTGGAGCCTCGGGACCTCGGAAGAAAAACTGTTTTTT. It specifies CAWSLGTSEEKLFF. V is TRBV30 and J is TRBJ1-4; D is perhaps TRBD1 (5 bases). Trimming pared 3 bases from V and 8 bases from J, leaving 16 bases between. The CDR3 length is 14 residues. Per the germline V gene, CDR1 is GTSNPN and CDR2 is SVGIG (reference sequence).

This clonotype was seen only a few times. The gene calls are TRBV24-1 and TRBJ2-1, with 10 bases lining up with TRBD2. Unmatched junction bases numbered 3, after V lost 5 bases and J lost 6 bases. The CDR3 is made up of 14 amino acids. Germline loops: CDR1 KGHDR, CDR2 SFDVKD. CDR3: CATSGAGGLNEQFF. CDR3 DNA sequence: TGTGCCACCAGTGGAGCGGGGGGGCTCAATGAGCAGTTCTTC.

The chain combines TRBV2 with TRBJ2-3; tentatively, D is TRBD2 (6 bases). Germline values: CDR1 SNHLY, CDR2 FYNNEI. CDR3 length: 13 amino acids. Trimming removed 0 bases from V and 11 bases from J, with 12 bases in between. The CDR3 bases are TGTGCCAGCAGTGAAGCGGGAGGCCGGGGGCAGTATTTT. It codes for CASSEAGGRGQYF.

This chain uses TRBV21-1 with TRBJ2-4; the table gives TRBD1 as D, unverified against the DNA. TRBV21-1 is listed as a pseudogene. The CDR3 has 10 amino acids. In DNA form, the CDR3 reads TGTGTCAGTCCAACAGGGAAGCAGTACTTC. This sequence encodes CVSPTGKQYF.

The rearrangement links TRBV29-1 to TRBJ1-1; 9 bases are shared with TRBD1. V lost 7 bases and J lost 4; bases outside the gene matches: 4. Per the germline V gene, CDR1 is SQVTM and CDR2 is ANQGSEA. The CDR3 runs 12 residues. The CDR3 nucleotides are TGCAGCGGATTGACAGGGGGCACTGAAGCTTTCTTT. Translated: CSGLTGGTEAFF.